The rows below give T cell receptor beta chains drawn from one sample of a study of T cells after yellow fever vaccination. Using its own MiXCR run on the 5' RACE reads, TCRdb lists one record per CDR3 protein. The sample lists 9,500 to 15,000 distinct CDR3 sequences, approximately 5% occurring once. The input for sequencing was PBMCs, either bulk or a sorted T-cell subset (CD4+, CD8+, memory, or dextramer-sorted; not recorded which), taken on the day of the yellow fever booster vaccination. Source of these receptors: a man aged 25 to 40 who received the YFV17D yellow fever vaccine. Both conserved end residues are part of each CDR3. The order of the fields is clone size, D gene, V gene, J gene, CDR3 DNA, CDR3 protein. D genes are given only for firm matches. The size field reads once, few, many, or a class for an expanded clone.

many	TRBD2	TRBV7-6	TRBJ2-1	TGTGCCAGCGCGAGCGGGAGGAGGAGGAATGAGCAGTTCTTC	CASASGRRRNEQFF
many	.	TRBV7-8	TRBJ1-1	TGTGCCAGCAGCTTAGAAGTGTGGGCCGCTGAAGCTTTCTTT	CASSLEVWAAEAFF
many	TRBD2	TRBV7-6	TRBJ2-2	TGTGCCAGCAGCCGCGTTGGGCTAGCGGGGCGCCATACGAACACCGGGGAGCTGTTTTTT	CASSRVGLAGRHTNTGELFF
many	.	TRBV24-1	TRBJ1-3	TGTGCCACCAGTGCCACTGGACCGAGCTCTGGAAACACCATATATTTT	CATSATGPSSGNTIYF
medium-sized	TRBD1	TRBV11-1	TRBJ2-7	TGTGCCAGCAGCACCCCCGGGACAGGGGCCTACGAGCAGTACTTC	CASSTPGTGAYEQYF
medium-sized	.	TRBV28	TRBJ2-3	TGTGCCAGCAGTGATCGAACAGATACGCAGTATTTT	CASSDRTDTQYF
medium-sized	TRBD1	TRBV6-5	TRBJ1-1	TGTGCCAGCAGTTACTCGACAGGGATCACTGAAGCTTTCTTT	CASSYSTGITEAFF
many	.	TRBV9	TRBJ2-1	TGTGCCAGCAGCGTTTTAGGAGGGGCTAACAATGAGCAGTTCTTC	CASSVLGGANNEQFF
medium-sized	.	TRBV5-1	TRBJ2-5	TGCGCCAGCAGCTATACCCAAGAGACCCAGTACTTC	CASSYTQETQYF
medium-sized	.	TRBV10-3	TRBJ2-7	TGTGCCATCAGTGAGGGGACCGTAAGCTCCTACGAGCAGTACTTC	CAISEGTVSSYEQYF
medium-sized	.	TRBV5-1	TRBJ1-1	TGCGCCAGCAGCGAAAAGACAGGAGAGAACACTGAAGCTTTCTTT	CASSEKTGENTEAFF
many	TRBD1	TRBV7-3	TRBJ2-2	TGTGCCAGCAGTAAAACAGGGGGAAGGAACACCGGGGAGCTGTTTTTT	CASSKTGGRNTGELFF
many	.	TRBV28	TRBJ1-2	TGTGCCAGCAGTTTCACGGGCTATGGCTACACCTTC	CASSFTGYGYTF
medium-sized	TRBD1	TRBV12-3/TRBV12-4	TRBJ1-5	TGTGCCAGCAGTTTACGGGACAGCTCACAGTCGCAGCATTTT	CASSLRDSSQSQHF
medium-sized	.	TRBV30	TRBJ2-7	TGTGCCTGGACCCGGGCGGGAAAAACCTCCTACGAGCAGTACTTC	CAWTRAGKTSYEQYF
many	.	TRBV14	TRBJ2-1	TGTGCCAGCAGCCAAGATCAACTAGCTTCCCACAATGAGCAGTTCTTC	CASSQDQLASHNEQFF
many	.	TRBV12-5	TRBJ2-7	TGTGCTAGTGGTTTGCCCCACGCAGGGTACGAGCAGTACTTC	CASGLPHAGYEQYF
many	TRBD2	TRBV10-3	TRBJ2-7	TGTGCCATCTCTAGCGGGAGTTTCCAGCAGTACTTC	CAISSGSFQQYF
medium-sized	TRBD1	TRBV12-3/TRBV12-4	TRBJ2-1	TGTGCCAGCAGTCCGACAGGGGGCATCACCTACAATGAGCAGTTCTTC	CASSPTGGITYNEQFF
many	.	TRBV4-2	TRBJ2-3	TGTGCCAGCAGCCAACGTAGCGGAACCACAGATACGCAGTATTTT	CASSQRSGTTDTQYF
many	.	TRBV4-3	TRBJ1-4	TGCGCCAGCAGCCAGGCCAACAGGGTTGAAAAACTGTTTTTT	CASSQANRVEKLFF
many	TRBD2	TRBV4-2	TRBJ2-7	TGTGCCAGCAGCCAAAACGACCCGGGACTAGCTCTCGAGCAGTACTTC	CASSQNDPGLALEQYF
medium-sized	TRBD2	TRBV5-1	TRBJ2-1	TGCGCCAGCAGCCTCATTAGCGGGATGAGCAATGAGCAGTTCTTC	CASSLISGMSNEQFF
many	TRBD2	TRBV12-3/TRBV12-4	TRBJ2-3	TGTGCCAGCAGATTTAGCGGGATGGCAGATACGCAGTATTTT	CASRFSGMADTQYF
medium-sized	.	TRBV29-1	TRBJ2-5	TGCAGCGTTTTAAACGGCGAGCAAGAGACCCAGTACTTC	CSVLNGEQETQYF
few	.	TRBV2	TRBJ2-5	TGTGCCTTCAGTTTTTCGGGACCGACCTTTAAGCCTCAAGAGACCCAGTACTTC	CAFSFSGPTFKPQETQYF
many	TRBD2	TRBV20-1	TRBJ2-1	TGCAGTGCTAGGTGGCTAGCGGGAGTCTACAATGAGCAGTTCTTC	CSARWLAGVYNEQFF
many	TRBD1	TRBV18	TRBJ2-5	TGTGCCAGCTCACCGGGACAGCAAGAGACCCAGTACTTC	CASSPGQQETQYF
medium-sized	.	TRBV18	TRBJ1-2	TGTGCCAGCTCACCATCAGAGACTAACTATGGCTACACCTTC	CASSPSETNYGYTF
many	.	TRBV7-2	TRBJ2-3	TGTGCCAGCTCAATAGGGGGAGGGCCCCCAGATACGCAGTATTTT	CASSIGGGPPDTQYF
many	.	TRBV7-6	TRBJ1-5	TGTGCCAGCAGCGTGGCGGACGGTCAGCCCCAGCATTTT	CASSVADGQPQHF
many	.	TRBV14	TRBJ2-1	TGTGCCAGCAGCTATTCGCTAGCGCAAAATGAGCAGTTCTTC	CASSYSLAQNEQFF
many	TRBD2	TRBV11-2	TRBJ2-5	TGTGCCAGCAGCCTCTCACTAGCGGGCATGTCAAGGGGAGAGACCCAGTACTTC	CASSLSLAGMSRGETQYF
few	.	TRBV10-3	TRBJ2-3	TGTGCCATCAGGGACACCGGGCTACCAACGGCTGGCACAGATACGCAGTATTTT	CAIRDTGLPTAGTDTQYF
many	.	TRBV29-1	TRBJ2-3	TGCAGCGTTGTTAGGACTCGCACAGATACGCAGTATTTT	CSVVRTRTDTQYF
once	.	TRBV19	TRBJ1-3	TGTGCCAGTAGTAACCGGGACCTCAGCTCTGGAAACACCATATATTTT	CASSNRDLSSGNTIYF
medium-sized	.	TRBV20-1	TRBJ2-1	TGCAGTGCTAGTGGTTGGGTCGGCAATGAGCAGTTCTTC	CSASGWVGNEQFF